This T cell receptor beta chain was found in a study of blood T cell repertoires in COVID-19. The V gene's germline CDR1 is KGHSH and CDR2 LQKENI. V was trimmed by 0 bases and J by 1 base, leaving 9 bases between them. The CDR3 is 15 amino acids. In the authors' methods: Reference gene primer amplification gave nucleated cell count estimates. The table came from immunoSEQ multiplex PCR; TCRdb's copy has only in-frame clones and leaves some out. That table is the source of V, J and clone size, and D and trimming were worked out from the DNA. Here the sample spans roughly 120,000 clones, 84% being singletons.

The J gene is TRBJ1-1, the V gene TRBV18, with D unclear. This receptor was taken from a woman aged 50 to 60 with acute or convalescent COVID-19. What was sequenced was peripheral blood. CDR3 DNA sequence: TGTGCCAGCTCACCACCGTCAACAAGGAACACTGAAGCTTTCTTT. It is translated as CASSPPSTRNTEAFF.